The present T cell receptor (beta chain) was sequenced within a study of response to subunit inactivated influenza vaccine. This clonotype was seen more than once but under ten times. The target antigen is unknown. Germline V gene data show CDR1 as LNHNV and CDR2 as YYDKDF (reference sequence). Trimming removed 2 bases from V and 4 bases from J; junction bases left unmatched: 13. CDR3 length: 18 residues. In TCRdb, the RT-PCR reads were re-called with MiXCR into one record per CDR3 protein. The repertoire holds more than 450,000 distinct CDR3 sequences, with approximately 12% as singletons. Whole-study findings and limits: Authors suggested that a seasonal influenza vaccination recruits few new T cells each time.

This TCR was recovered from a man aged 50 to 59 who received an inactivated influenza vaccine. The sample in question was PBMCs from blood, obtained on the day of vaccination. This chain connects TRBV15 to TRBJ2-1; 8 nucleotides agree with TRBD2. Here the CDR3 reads CATSRNHPAGDLYNEQFF. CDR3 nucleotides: TGTGCCACCAGCAGAAACCACCCAGCGGGGGACCTTTACAATGAGCAGTTCTTC.